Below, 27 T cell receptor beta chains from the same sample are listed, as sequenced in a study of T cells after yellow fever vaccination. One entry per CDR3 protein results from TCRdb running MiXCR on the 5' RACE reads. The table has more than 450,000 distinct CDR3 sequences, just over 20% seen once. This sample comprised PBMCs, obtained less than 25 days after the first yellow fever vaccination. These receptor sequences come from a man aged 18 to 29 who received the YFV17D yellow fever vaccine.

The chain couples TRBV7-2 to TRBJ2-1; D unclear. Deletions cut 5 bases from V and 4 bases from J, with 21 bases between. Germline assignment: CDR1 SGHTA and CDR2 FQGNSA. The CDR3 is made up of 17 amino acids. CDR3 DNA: TGTGCCAGCAGCCCATCAGGCGTGGCCTCAGAGTACAATGAGCAGTTCTTC. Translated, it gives CASSPSGVASEYNEQFF.

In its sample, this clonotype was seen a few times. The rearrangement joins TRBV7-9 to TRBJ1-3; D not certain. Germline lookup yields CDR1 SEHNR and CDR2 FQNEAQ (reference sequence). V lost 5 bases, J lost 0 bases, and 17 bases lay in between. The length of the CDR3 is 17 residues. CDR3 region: CASSPRRSPISGNTIYF. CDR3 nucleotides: TGTGCCAGCAGCCCCCGAAGGTCCCCGATCTCTGGAAACACCATATATTTT.

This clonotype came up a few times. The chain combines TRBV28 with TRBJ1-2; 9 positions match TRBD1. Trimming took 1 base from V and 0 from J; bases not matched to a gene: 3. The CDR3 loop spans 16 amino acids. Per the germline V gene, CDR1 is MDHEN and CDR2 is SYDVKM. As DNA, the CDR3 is TGTGCCAGCAGTTTATTACAGGGGGCCCCTAACTATGGCTACACCTTC. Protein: CASSLLQGAPNYGYTF.

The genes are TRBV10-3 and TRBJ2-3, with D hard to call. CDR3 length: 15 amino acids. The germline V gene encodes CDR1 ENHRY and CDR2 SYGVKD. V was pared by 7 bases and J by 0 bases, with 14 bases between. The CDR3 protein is CAITEHLLSTDTQYF. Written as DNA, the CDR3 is TGTGCCATCACGGAACACCTCCTTAGCACAGATACGCAGTATTTT.

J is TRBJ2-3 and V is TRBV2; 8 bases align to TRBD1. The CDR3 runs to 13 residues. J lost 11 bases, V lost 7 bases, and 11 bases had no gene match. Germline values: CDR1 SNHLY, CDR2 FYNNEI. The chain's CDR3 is CASTTSGQGGQYF. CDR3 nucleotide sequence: TGTGCCAGCACCACCAGCGGACAGGGCGGGCAGTATTTT. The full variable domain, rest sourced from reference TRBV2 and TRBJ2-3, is EPEVTQTPSHQVTQMGQEVILRCVPISNHLYFYWYRQILGQKVEFLVSFYNNEISEKSEIFDDQFSVERPDGSNFTLKIRSTKLEDSAMYFCASTTSGQGGQYFGPGTRLTVL.

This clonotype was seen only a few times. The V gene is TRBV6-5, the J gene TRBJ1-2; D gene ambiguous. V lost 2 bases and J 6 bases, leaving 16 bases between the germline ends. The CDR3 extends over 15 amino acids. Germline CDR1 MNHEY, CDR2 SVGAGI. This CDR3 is CASSYAFGPQDGYTF. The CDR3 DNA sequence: TGTGCCAGCAGTTACGCCTTCGGGCCTCAGGATGGCTACACCTTC.

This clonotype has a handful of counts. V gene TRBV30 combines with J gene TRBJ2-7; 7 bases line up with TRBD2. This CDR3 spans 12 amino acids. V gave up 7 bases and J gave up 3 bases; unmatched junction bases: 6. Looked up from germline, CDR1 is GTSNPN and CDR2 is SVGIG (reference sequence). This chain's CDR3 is CALRGVFYEQYF. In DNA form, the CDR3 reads TGTGCCTTACGGGGGGTTTTCTACGAGCAGTACTTC.

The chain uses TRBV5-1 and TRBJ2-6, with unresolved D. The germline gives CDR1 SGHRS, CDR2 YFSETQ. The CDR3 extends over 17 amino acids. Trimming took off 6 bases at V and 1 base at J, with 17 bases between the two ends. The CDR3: CASNPGRFSSGANVLTF. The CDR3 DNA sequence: TGCGCCAGCAACCCCGGCAGATTTTCGTCTGGGGCCAACGTCCTGACTTTC. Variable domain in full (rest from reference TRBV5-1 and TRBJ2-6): KAGVTQTPRYLIKTRGQQVTLSCSPISGHRSVSWYQQTPGQGLQFLFEYFSETQRNKGNFPGRFSGRQFSNSRSEMNVSTLELGDSALYLCASNPGRFSSGANVLTFGAGSRLTVL.

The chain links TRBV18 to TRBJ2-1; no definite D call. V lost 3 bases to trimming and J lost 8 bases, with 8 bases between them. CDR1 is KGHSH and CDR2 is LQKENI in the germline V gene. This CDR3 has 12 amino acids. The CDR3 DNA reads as TGTGCCAGCTCACCGGTAGGTGATGAGCAGTTCTTC. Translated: CASSPVGDEQFF. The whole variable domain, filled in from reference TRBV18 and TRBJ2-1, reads NAGVMQNPRHLVRRRGQEARLRCSPMKGHSHVYWYRQLPEEGLKFMVYLQKENIIDESGMPKERFSAEFPKEGPSILRIQQVVRGDSAAYFCASSPVGDEQFFGPGTRLTVL.

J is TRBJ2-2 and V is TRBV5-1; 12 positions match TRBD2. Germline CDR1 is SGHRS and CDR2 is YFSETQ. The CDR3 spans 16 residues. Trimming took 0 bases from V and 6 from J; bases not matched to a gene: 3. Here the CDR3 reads CASSLALAGGPGELFF. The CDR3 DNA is TGCGCCAGCAGCTTGGCCCTAGCGGGGGGGCCCGGGGAGCTGTTTTTT.

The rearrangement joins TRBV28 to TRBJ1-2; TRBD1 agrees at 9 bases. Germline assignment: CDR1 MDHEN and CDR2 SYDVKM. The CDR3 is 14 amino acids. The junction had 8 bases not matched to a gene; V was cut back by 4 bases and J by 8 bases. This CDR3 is CASSYYRDRAGYTF. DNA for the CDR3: TGTGCCAGCAGTTACTACCGGGACAGGGCCGGCTACACCTTC.

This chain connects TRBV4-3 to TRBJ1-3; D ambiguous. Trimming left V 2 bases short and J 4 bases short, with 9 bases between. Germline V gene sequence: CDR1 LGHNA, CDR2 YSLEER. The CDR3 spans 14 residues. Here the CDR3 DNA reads TGCGCCAGCAGCCAAAGGGCGCCAGGAAACACCATATATTTT. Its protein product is CASSQRAPGNTIYF.

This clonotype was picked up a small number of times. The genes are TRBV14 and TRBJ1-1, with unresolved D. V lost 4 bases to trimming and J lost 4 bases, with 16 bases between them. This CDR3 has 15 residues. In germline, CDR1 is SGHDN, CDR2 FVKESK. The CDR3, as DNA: TGTGCCAGCAGCCGATGGACGGCCCTGGGCACTGAAGCTTTCTTT. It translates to CASSRWTALGTEAFF.

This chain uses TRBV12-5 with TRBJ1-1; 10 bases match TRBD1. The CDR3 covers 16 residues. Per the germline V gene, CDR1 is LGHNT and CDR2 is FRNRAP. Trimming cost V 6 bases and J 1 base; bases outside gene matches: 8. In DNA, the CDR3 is TGTGCTAGTGGCCTGACAGGGGGCGGGAGGAACACTGAAGCTTTCTTT. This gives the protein CASGLTGGGRNTEAFF. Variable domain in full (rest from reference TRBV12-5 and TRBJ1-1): DARVTQTPRHKVTEMGQEVTMRCQPILGHNTVFWYRQTMMQGLELLAYFRNRAPLDDSGMPKDRFSAEMPDATLATLKIQPSEPRDSAVYFCASGLTGGGRNTEAFFGQGTRLTVV.

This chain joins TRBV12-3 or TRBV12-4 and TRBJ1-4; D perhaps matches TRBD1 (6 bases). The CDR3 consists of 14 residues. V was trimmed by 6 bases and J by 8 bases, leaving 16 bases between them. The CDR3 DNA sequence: TGTGCCAGCAGCTCTACTACAGGGAACGAAAAACTGTTTTTT. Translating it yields CASSSTTGNEKLFF.

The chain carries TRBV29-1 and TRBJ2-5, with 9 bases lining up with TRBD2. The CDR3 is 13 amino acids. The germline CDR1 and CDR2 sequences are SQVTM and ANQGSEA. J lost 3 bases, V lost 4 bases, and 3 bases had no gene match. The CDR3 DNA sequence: TGCAGCGTTGGCGGGGGGGCGGAAGAGACCCAGTACTTC. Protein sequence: CSVGGGAEETQYF.

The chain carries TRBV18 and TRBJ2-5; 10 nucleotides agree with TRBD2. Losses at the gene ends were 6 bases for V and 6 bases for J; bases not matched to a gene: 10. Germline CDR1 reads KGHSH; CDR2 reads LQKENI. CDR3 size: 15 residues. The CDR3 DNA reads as TGTGCCAGCTCTCCCATCCTAGCGGGGGAAAAGACCCAGTACTTC. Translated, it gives CASSPILAGEKTQYF.

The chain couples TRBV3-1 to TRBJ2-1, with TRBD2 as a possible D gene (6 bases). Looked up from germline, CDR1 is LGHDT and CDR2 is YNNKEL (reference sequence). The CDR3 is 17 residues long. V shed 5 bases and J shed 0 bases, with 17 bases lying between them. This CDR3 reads CASSERPRGDSYNEQFF. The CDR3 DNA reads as TGTGCCAGCAGCGAGCGACCCCGCGGGGACTCCTACAATGAGCAGTTCTTC.

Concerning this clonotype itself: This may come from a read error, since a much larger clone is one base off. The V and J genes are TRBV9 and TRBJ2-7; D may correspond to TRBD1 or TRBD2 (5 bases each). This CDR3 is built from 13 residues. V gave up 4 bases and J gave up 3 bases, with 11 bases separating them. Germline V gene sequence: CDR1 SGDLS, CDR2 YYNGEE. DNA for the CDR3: TGTGCCAGCAGCCCCTGGGACGGCTACGAGCAGTACTTC. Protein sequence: CASSPWDGYEQYF.

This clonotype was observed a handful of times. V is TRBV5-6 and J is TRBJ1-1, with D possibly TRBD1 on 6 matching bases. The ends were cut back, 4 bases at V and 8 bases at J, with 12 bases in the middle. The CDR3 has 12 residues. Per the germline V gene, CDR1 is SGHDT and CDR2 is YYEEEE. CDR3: CASSPRDMEAFF. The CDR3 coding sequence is TGTGCCAGCAGCCCCCGGGACATGGAAGCTTTCTTT.

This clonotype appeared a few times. The CDR3 reads CASTWGGTEAFF. CDR3 bases: TGTGCCAGCACTTGGGGGGGGACTGAAGCTTTCTTT. V gene TRBV12-3 or TRBV12-4 combines with J gene TRBJ1-1; tentative D call: TRBD1 (5 bases). This CDR3 is 12 amino acids long. V lost 7 bases and J 5 bases, leaving 11 bases between the germline ends.

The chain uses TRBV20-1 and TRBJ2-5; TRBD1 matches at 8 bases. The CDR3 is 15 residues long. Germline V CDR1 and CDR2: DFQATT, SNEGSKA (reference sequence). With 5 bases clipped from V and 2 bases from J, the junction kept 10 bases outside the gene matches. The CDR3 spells CSASRTGLFQETQYF. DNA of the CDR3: TGCAGTGCTTCCCGGACAGGGTTGTTTCAAGAGACCCAGTACTTC.

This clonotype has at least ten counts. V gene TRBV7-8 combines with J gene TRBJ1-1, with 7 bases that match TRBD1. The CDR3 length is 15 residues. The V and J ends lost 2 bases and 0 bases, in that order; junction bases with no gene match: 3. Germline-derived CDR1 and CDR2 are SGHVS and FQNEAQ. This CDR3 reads CASSLRGLMNTEAFF. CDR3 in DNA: TGTGCCAGCAGCTTAAGGGGGCTAATGAACACTGAAGCTTTCTTT.

CDR3 nucleotides: TGTGCCAGCAGCTTGGCCGTGGGCAGAGCTGGTTATGGCTACACCTTC. Residues: CASSLAVGRAGYGYTF. The chain recombines TRBV5-6 with TRBJ1-2; no definite D call. Germline loops: CDR1 SGHDT, CDR2 YYEEEE. This CDR3 region has 16 residues. V was pared by 0 bases and J by 5 bases, with 17 bases between.

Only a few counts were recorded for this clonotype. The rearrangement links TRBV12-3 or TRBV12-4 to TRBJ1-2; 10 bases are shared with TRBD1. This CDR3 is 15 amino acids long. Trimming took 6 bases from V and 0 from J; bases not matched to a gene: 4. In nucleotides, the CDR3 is TGTGCCAGCAGAGACAGGGGGCCTTCTAACTATGGCTACACCTTC. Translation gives CASRDRGPSNYGYTF.

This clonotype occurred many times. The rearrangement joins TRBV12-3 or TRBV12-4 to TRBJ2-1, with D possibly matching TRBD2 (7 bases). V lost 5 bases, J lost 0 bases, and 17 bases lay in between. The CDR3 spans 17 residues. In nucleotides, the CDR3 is TGTGCCAGCAGTCCCGGTGCGGGGGCCCTCTCCTACAATGAGCAGTTCTTC. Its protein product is CASSPGAGALSYNEQFF.

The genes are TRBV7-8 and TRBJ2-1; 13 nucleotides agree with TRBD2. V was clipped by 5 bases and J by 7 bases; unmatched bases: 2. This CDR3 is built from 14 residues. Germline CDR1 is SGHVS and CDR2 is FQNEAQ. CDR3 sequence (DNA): TGTGCCAGCAGCAAACTAGCGGGGGGGAATGAGCAGTTCTTC. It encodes CASSKLAGGNEQFF.